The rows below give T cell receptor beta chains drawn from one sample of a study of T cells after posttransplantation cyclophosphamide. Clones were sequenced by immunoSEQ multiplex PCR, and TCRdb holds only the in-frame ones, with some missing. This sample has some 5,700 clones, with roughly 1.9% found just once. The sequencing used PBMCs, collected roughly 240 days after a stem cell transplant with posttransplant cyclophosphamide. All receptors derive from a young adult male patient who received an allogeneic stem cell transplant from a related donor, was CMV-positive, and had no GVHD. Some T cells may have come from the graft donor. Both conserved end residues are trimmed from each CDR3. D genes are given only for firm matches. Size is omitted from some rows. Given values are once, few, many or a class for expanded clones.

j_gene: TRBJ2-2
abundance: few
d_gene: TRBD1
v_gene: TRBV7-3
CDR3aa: ASSGGTVVNTGELF

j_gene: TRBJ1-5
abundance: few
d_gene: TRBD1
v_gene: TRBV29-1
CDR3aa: SAGQNNQPQH

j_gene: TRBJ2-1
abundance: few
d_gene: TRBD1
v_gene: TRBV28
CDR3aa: ASSTGIGTGGNEQF

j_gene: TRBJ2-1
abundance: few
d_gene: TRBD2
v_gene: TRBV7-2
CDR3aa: ASSGTSGPYNEQF

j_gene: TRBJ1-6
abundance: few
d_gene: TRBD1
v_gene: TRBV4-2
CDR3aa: ASSQVTGGRNSPLH

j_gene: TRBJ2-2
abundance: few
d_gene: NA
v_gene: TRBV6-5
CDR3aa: ASSFDRFGGELF

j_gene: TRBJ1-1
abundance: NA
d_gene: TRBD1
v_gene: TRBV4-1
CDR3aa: ASSQEGRGRGTEAF

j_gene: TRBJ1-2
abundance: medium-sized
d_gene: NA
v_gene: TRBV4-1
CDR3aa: ASSQDGRGYGYT

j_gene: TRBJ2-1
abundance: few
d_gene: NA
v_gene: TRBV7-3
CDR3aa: ASSEQAGVSYNEQF

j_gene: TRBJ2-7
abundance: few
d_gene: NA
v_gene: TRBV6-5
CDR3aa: ASSYGQSYEQY

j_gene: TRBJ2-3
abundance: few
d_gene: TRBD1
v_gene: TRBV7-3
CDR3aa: ASRQGGSTDTQY

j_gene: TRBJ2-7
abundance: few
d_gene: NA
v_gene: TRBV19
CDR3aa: ASSIAHSGEQY

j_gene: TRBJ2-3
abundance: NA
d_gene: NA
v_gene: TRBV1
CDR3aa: TSSHNWPGPWTSGGPDTQY

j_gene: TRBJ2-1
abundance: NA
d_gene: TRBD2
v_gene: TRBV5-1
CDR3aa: ASSLLAGGLYEQF

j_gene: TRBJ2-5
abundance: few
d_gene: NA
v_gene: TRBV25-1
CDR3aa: ASSIQGAGETQY

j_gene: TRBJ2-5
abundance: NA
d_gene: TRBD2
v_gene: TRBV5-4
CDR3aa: ASSLGPLAGGGGETQY

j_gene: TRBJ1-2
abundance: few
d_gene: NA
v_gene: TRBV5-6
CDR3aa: ASSLFRDTQGHGYT

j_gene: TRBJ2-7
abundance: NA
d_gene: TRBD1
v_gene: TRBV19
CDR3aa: ASSIAPRQGPYEQY

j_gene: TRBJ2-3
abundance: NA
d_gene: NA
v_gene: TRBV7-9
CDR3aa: ASSSSTDTQY

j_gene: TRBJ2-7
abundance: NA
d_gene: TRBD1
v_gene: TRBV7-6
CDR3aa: ASSEDRVTNEQY

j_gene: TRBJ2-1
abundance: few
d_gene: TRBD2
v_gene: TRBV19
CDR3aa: ASSKGLDNEQF

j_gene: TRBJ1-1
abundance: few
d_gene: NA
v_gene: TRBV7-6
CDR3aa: ASSPGGREGTEAF

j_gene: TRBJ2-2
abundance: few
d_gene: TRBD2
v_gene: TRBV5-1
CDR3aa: ASSSKEGGPSDGELF

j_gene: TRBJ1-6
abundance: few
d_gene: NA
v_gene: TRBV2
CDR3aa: ARGESPLH

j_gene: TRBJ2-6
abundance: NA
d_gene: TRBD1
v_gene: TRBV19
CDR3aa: ASSIMDRPNSGANVLT

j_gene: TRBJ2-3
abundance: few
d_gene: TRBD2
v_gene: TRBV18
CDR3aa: ASSLTSGSDTQY

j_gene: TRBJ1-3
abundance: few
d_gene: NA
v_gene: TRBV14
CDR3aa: ASSRGLLSGNTIY

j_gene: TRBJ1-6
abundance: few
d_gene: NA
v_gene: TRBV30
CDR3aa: AWSVDKALEDSPLH

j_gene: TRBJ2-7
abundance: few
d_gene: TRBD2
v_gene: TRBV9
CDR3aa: ASSVGEGPYEQY

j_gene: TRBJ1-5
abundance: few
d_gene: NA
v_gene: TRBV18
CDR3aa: ASSPREGNQPQH

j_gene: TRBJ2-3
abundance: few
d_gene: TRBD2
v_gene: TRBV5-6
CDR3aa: ASSTIPGLAVTDTQY

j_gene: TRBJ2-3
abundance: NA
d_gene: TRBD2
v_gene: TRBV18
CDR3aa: ASSPPGLTADTQY

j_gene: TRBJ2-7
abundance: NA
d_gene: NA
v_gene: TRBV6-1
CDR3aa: ASSEASPADYEQY

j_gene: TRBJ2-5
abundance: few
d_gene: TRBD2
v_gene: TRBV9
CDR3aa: ASSVGGSGSQETQY

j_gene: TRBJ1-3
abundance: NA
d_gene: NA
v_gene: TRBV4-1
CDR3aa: ASSLTGGGGNTIY

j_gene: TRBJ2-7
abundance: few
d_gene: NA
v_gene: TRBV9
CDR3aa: ASSYWEVANPYEQY

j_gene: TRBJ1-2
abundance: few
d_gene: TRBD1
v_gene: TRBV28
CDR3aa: ASSTRTGYGYT

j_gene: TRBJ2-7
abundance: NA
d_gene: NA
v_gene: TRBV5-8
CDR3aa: ASSFTRNEQY

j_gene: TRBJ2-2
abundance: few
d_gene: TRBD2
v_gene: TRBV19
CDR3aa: ASSMGGQITGELF

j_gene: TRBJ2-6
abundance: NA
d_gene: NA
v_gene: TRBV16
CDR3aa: ASSQTRTAGPGANVLT

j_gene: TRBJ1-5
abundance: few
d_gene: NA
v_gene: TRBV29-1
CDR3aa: SVGARDQPQH

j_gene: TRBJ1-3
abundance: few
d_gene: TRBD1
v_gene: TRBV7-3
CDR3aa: ASSLTGTGEGNTIY

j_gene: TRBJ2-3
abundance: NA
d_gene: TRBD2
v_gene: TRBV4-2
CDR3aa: ASSQEGSGGPTDTQY

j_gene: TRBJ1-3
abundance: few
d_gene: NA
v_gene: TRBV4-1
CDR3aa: ASSQDGRKALGNTIY

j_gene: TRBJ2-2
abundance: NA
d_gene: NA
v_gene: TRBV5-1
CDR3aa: ASRYLLDTGELF

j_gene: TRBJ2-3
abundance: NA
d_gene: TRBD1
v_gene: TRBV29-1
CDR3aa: SVGTGGMDTQY